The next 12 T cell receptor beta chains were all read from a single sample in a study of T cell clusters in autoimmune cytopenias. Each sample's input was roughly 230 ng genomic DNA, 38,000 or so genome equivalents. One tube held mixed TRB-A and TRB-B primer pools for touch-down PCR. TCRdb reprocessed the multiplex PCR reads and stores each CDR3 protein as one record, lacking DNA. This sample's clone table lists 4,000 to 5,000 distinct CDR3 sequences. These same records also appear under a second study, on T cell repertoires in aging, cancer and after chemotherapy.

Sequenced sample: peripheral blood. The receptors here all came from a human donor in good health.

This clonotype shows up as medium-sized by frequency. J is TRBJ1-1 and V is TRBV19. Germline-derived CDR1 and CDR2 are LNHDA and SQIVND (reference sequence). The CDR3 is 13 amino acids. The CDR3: CASRWARNTEAFF. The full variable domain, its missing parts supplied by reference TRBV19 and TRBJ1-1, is DGGITQSPKYLFRKEGQNVTLSCEQNLNHDAMYWYRQDPGQGLRLIYYSQIVNDFQKGDIAEGYSVSREKKESFPLTVTSAQKNPTAFYLCASRWARNTEAFFGQGTRLTVV.

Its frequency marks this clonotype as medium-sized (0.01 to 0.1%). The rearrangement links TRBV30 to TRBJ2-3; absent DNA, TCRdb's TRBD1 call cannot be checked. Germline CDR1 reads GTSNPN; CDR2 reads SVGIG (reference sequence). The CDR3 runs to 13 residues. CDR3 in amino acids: CAWSRDRTDTQYF.

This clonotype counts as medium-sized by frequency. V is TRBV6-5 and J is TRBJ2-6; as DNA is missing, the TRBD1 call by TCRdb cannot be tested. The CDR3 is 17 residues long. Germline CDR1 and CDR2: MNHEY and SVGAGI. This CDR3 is CASSDWDSNSGANVLTF.

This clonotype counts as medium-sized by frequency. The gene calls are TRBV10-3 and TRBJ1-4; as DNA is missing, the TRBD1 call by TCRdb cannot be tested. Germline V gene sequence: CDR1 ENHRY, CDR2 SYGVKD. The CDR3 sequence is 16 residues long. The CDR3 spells CAISAGHLRGIEKLFF.

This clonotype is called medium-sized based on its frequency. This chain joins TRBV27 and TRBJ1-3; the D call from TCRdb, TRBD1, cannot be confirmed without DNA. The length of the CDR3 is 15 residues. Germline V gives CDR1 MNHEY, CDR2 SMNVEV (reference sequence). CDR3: CASSLTGVGGNTIYF.

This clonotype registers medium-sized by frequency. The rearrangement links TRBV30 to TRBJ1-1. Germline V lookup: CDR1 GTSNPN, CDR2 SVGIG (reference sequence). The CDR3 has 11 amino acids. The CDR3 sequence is CAWGSEAAGFF.

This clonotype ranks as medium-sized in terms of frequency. This CDR3 is CASSSGGGNQPQHF. V usage is TRBV6-5 and J usage is TRBJ1-5. Germline CDR1 is MNHEY and CDR2 is SVGAGI. This CDR3 has 14 amino acids.

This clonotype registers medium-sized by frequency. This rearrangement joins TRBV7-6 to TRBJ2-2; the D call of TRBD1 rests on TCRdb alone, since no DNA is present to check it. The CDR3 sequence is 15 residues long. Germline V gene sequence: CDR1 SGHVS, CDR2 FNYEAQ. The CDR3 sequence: CASSLGGRVTGELFF.

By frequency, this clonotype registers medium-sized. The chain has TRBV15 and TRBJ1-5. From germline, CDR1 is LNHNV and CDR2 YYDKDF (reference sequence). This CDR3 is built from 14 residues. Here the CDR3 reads CATSRDPLSQPQHF. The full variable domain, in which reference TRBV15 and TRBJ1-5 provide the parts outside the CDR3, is DAMVIQNPRYQVTQFGKPVTLSCSQTLNHNVMYWYQQKSSQAPKLLFHYYDKDFNNEADTPDNFQSRRPNTSFCFLDIRSPGLGDTAMYLCATSRDPLSQPQHFGDGTRLSIL.

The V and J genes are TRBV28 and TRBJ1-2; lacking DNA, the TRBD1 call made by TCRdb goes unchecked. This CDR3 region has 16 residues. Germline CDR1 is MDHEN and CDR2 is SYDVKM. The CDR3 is CASSPWRGTRNYGYTF.

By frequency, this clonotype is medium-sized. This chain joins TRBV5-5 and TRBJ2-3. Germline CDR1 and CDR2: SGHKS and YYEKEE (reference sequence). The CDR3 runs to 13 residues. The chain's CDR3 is CASSRNVLGGQYF. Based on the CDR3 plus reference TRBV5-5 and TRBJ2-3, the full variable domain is DAGVTQSPTHLIKTRGQQVTLRCSPISGHKSVSWYQQVLGQGPQFIFQYYEKEERGRGNFPDRFSARQFPNYSSELNVNALLLGDSALYLCASSRNVLGGQYFGPGTRLTVL.

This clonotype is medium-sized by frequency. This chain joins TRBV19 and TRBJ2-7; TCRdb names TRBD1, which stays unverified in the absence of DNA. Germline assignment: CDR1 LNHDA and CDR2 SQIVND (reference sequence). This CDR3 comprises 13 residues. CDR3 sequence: CASSRTGDREQYF.